This T cell receptor (beta chain) was observed in a study of T cell responses to AZD1222 COVID-19 vaccine. This CDR3 is 15 amino acids long. Germline loops: CDR1 MNHEY, CDR2 SMNVEV (reference sequence). V was clipped by 5 bases and J by 3 bases, with 16 bases between them. Using immunoSEQ multiplex PCR, the repertoire was profiled, and TCRdb retains in-frame clones only, with some absent. The sample lists more than 100,000 clones; 88% were seen once. The gene calls are TRBV27 and TRBJ1-1; perhaps TRBD1 as D (5 bases). This material consisted of peripheral blood, taken on day 0 of AZD1222 vaccination. The origin of this receptor is an adult in good health. The CDR3 region is CASSNSGTGDTEAFF. The CDR3 DNA reads as TGTGCCAGCAGTAACTCCGGGACGGGAGACACTGAAGCTTTCTTT.